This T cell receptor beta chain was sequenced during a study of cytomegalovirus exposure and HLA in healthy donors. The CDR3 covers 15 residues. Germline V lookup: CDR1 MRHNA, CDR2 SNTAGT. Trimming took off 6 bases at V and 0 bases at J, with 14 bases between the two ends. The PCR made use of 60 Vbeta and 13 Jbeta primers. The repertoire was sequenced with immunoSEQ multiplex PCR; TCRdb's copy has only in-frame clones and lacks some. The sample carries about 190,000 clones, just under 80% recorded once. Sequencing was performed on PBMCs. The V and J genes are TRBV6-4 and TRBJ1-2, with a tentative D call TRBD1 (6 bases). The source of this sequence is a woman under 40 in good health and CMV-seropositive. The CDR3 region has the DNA TGTGCCAGCAGGAGAGAGACAGGTTCTAACTATGGCTACACCTTC. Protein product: CASRRETGSNYGYTF.